The 6 T cell receptor beta chains below come from one sample, sequenced in a study of blood T cell repertoires in COVID-19 (TCRdb year 2020). The library was built by means of the immunoSEQ multiplex PCR assay. TCRdb stores this immuneACCESS table with in-frame sequences only. Part of the clones is absent; in the studies checked, under half of the shortfall reflects unresolved V genes, and no reason is known for the rest. Recorded for this sample are around 210,000 clones; 70% to 90% of them occurred a single time. The top ten clonotypes cover approximately 5% of the sample. Material for sequencing was peripheral blood. The receptor source for this set is a man aged 45-65 years with COVID-19, enrolled during active disease.

This clone was recorded once. The chain joins TRBV6-5 to TRBJ1-4, with D possibly being TRBD1 (6 bases). This CDR3 comprises 15 residues. Looked up from germline, CDR1 is MNHEY and CDR2 is SVGAGI. Trimming took 6 bases from V and 6 from J, leaving 17 bases between them. CDR3 amino acids: CASRPEQGWDEKLFF. In nucleotides, the CDR3 is TGTGCCAGCAGACCAGAACAGGGTTGGGATGAAAAACTGTTTTTT.

This clone has a single count. The J gene is TRBJ2-3, the V gene TRBV3-1 (or the pseudogene TRBV3-2); D may be TRBD2 (6 bases). Germline lookup yields CDR1 LGHDT and CDR2 YNNKEL (reference sequence). The germline V and J ends were trimmed by 1 base and 4 bases, with 21 bases remaining between them. The CDR3 runs to 18 residues. The CDR3 here is CASSQVVKDGTGSDTQYF. CDR3 bases: TGTGCCAGCAGCCAAGTTGTGAAGGACGGGACTGGCTCAGATACGCAGTATTTT.

The CDR3 protein is CASSERSGNTGELFF. CDR3 DNA sequence: TGTGCCAGCAGTGAAAGGAGCGGAAACACCGGGGAGCTGTTTTTT. The chain uses TRBV2 and TRBJ2-2; TRBD2 might be the D (5 bases). V gave up 2 bases and J gave up 2 bases, with 9 bases separating them. The germline V gene encodes CDR1 SNHLY and CDR2 FYNNEI. The CDR3 spans 15 residues.

Details on this clone: Other DNA sequences in this specimen translate into the identical CDR3. This sequence joins TRBV7-9 and TRBJ2-7; 9 bases are shared with TRBD2. The J segment lost 4 bases and the V segment lost 5 bases, leaving 3 bases of the junction unmatched. CDR1 and CDR2 (germline): SEHNR, FQNEAQ (reference sequence). The CDR3 contains 13 residues. CDR3 sequence: CASSLSGGYEQYF. As DNA, the CDR3 is TGTGCCAGCAGCCTCAGCGGGGGGTACGAGCAGTACTTC.

The chain joins TRBV4-3 to TRBJ2-2; D unresolved. The CDR3 extends over 17 amino acids. Germline CDR1 is LGHNA and CDR2 is YSLEER. Deletions cut 0 bases from V and 4 bases from J, with 15 bases between. The CDR3 spells CASSQERSRSSTGELFF. CDR3 DNA: TGCGCCAGCAGCCAAGAAAGGTCCAGGTCCTCCACCGGGGAGCTGTTTTTT.

The rearrangement links TRBV6-5 to TRBJ1-1; TRBD1 matches at 7 bases. CDR3 length: 13 residues. The germline V gene encodes CDR1 MNHEY and CDR2 SVGAGI. V lost 4 bases to trimming and J lost 3 bases; unmatched junction nucleotides: 2. The CDR3: CASSSRGYTEAFF. DNA for the CDR3: TGTGCCAGCAGTTCCAGGGGGTACACTGAAGCTTTCTTT.